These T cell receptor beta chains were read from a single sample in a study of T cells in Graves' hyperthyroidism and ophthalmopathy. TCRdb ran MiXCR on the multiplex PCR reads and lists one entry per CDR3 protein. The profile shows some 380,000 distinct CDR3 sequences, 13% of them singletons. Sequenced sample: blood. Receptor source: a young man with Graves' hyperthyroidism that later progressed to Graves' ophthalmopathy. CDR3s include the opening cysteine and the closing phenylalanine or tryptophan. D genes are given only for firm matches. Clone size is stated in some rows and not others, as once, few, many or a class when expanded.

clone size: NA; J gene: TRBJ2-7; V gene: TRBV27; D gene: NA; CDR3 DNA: TGTGCCAGCAGTTTATCGATTGGGGCCTACAAGCAGTACTTC; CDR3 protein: CASSLSIGAYKQYF
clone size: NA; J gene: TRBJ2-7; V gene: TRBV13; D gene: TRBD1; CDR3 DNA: TGTGCCAGCAGCGGACAGGGGAATTTCGGGGAGCAGTACTTC; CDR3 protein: CASSGQGNFGEQYF
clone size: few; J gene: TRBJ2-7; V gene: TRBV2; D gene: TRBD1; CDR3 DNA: TGTGCCAGCAAGCAATGGGACAGTACACCCGGGCAGTACTTC; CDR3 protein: CASKQWDSTPGQYF
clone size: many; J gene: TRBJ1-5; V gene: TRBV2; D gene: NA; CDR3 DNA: TGTGCCAGCAGTGACAGGGGTCAGCCCCAGCATTTT; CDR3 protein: CASSDRGQPQHF
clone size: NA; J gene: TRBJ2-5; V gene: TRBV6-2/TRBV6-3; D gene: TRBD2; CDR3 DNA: TGTGCCAGCACCGGACTAGCGGGGGTACAAGAGACCCAGTACTTC; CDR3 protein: CASTGLAGVQETQYF
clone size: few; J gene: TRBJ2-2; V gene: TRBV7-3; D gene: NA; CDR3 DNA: TGTGCCAGCAGCCCGAGGGGACAAAACACCGGGGAGCTGTTTTTT; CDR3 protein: CASSPRGQNTGELFF
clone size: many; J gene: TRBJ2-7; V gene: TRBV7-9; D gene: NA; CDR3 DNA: TGTGCCAGCAGCACCCGGGACATCTACGAGCAGTACTTC; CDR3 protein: CASSTRDIYEQYF
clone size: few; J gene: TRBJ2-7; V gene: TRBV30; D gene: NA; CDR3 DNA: TGTGCCTGGAGTCTGTTTAGTGGCGCCTCCTACGAGCAGTACTTC; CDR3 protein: CAWSLFSGASYEQYF
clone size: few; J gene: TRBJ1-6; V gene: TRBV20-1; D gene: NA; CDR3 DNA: TGCAGTGCTAGCGCGGGTCCTTATAATTCACCCCTCCACTTT; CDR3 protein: CSASAGPYNSPLHF
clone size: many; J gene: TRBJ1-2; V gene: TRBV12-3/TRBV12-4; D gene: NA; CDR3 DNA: TGTGCCAGCAGTCCAATCGGGGGGGCGTATGGCTACACCTTC; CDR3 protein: CASSPIGGAYGYTF
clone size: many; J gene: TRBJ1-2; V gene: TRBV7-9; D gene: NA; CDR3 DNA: TGTGCCAGCAGCGAAGAAGGAGTCGGCGGCTACACCTTC; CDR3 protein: CASSEEGVGGYTF
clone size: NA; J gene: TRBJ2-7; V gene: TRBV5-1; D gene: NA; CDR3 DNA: TGCGCCAGCAGCCCCTTCCCCGGACAGAGCTCCTACGAGCAGTACTTC; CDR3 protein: CASSPFPGQSSYEQYF
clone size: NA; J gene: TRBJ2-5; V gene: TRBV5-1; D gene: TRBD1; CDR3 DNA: TGCGCCAGCAGCTTGGTGGCACAGGGGGCAGGTGGAGAGACCCAGTACTTC; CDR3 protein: CASSLVAQGAGGETQYF
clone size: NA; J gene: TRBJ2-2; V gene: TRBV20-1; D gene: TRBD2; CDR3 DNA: TGCAGTGCTAGAGATCTAACTAGCGGGGGCCACACGAACACCGGGGAGCTGTTTTTT; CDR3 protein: CSARDLTSGGHTNTGELFF
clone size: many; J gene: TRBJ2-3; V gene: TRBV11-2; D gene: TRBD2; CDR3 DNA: TGTGCCAGCAGCCCATGGGGGACTAGCGACCCTAGCACAGATACGCAGTATTTT; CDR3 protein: CASSPWGTSDPSTDTQYF
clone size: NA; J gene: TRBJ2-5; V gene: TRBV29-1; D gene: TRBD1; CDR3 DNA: TGCAGCGTCTCCAGACAGGGTGGAGAGACCCAGTACTTC; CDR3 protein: CSVSRQGGETQYF
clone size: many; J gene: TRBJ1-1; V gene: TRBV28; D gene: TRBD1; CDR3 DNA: TGTGCCAGCAGTTTTCGGACAGGGGGCGGCGTGAACACTGAAGCTTTCTTT; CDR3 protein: CASSFRTGGGVNTEAFF
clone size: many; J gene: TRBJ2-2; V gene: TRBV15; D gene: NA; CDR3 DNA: TGTGCCACCAGCAGAGATAACGGTGGCGGGGAGCTGTTTTTT; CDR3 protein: CATSRDNGGGELFF
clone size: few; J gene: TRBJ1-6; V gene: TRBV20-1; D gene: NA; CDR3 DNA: TGCAGTGCTGGACCCATGGGGTCACCCCTCCACTTT; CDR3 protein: CSAGPMGSPLHF
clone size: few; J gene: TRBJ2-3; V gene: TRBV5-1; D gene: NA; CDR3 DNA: TGCGCCAGCAGCTTGGAGCATGGGCCTAGCGTCGTTGGGGATACGCAGTATTTT; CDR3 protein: CASSLEHGPSVVGDTQYF
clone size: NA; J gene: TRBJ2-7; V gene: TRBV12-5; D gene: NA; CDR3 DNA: TGTGCTAGTGGTTTGGGGCACGAGCAGTACTTC; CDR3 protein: CASGLGHEQYF
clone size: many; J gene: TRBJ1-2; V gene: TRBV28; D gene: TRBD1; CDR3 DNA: TGTGCCAGCAGCCTACTTTACAGGGGGCCCCGGAACTATGGCTACACCTTC; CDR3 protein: CASSLLYRGPRNYGYTF
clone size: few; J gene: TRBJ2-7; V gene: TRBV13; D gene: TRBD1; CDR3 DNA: TGTGCCAGCAGCCGCAAAGGACAGGGCTTCTACGAGCAGTACTTC; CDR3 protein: CASSRKGQGFYEQYF
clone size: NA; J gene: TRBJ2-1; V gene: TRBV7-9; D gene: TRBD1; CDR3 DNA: TGTGCCAGCAGCCCTGACTTGACAGGGAGCTCCTACAATGAGCAGTTCTTC; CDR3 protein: CASSPDLTGSSYNEQFF
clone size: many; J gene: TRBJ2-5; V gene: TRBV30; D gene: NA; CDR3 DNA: TGTGCCTGGAGTGTGCGGCAGAAAGAGACCCAGTACTTC; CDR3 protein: CAWSVRQKETQYF
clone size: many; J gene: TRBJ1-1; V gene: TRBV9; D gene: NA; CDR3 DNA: TGTGCCAGCAGCCCCGGGATGTGGGAGAACACTGAAGCTTTCTTT; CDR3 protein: CASSPGMWENTEAFF
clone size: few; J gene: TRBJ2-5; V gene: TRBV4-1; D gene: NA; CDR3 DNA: TGCGCCAGCAGCCGATCAGGGACCCAAGAGACCCAGTACTTC; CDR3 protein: CASSRSGTQETQYF
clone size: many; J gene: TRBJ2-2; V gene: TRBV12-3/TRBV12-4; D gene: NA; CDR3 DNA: TGTGCCAGCAGCAGAATCGTTGAAGGAGGCGGGGAGCTGTTTTTT; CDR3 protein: CASSRIVEGGGELFF
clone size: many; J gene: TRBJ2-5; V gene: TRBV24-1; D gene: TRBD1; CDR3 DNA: TGTGCCACCAGTGATTTGGGGGGACAGGGGCCGGAGACCCAGTACTTC; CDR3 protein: CATSDLGGQGPETQYF